This T cell receptor beta chain was recovered during a study of T cells expressing NK-cell markers. Notes on the study in general: These clonotypes also led the CD3+CD56-NKG2C+ fraction in a handful of donors.

The cDNA for TCR beta came from 5'RACE template switching with UMIs. One entry per CDR3 protein, without DNA, is what TCRdb gives after re-calling the 5' RACE reads. The sample data list hundreds of thousands of distinct CDR3 sequences. The germline V gene has CDR1 LGHNA and CDR2 YSLEER. CDR3 length: 16 residues. Notes on this clonotype: What it recognizes is unknown.

The sequenced sample was blood T cells: a sorted CD56 or NKG2C T cell subset, CD4+ or CD8+ T cells, or bulk PBMC T cells (not recorded which). This TCR was sampled from a man younger than 35 in good health. This chain links TRBV4-3 with TRBJ2-2; without DNA, the TCRdb call of TRBD2 cannot be checked. CDR3 loop: CASSQEAGRVAGELFF.